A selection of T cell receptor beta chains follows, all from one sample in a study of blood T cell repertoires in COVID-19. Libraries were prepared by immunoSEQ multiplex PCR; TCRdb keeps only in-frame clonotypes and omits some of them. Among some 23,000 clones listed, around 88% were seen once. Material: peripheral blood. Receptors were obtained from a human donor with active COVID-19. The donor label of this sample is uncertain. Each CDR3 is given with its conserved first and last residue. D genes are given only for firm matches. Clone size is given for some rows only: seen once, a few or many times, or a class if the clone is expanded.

CDR3 DNA: TGTGCCAGCAGAGCTACGGGAGGCGGTTCCTACGAGCAGTACTTC; CDR3 protein: CASRATGGGSYEQYF; J gene: TRBJ2-7; clone size: NA; V gene: TRBV28; D gene: TRBD2
CDR3 DNA: TGTGCCAGCAGGGGGCCTAGCGGGATAAGTTTTAACACCGGGGAGCTGTTTTTT; CDR3 protein: CASRGPSGISFNTGELFF; J gene: TRBJ2-2; clone size: NA; V gene: TRBV2; D gene: TRBD2
CDR3 DNA: TGCGCCAGCAGCTTGGCATTCACAGATACGCAGTATTTT; CDR3 protein: CASSLAFTDTQYF; J gene: TRBJ2-3; clone size: NA; V gene: TRBV5-1; D gene: NA
CDR3 DNA: TGTGCCAGCAGCTTACGCAGACAGATTACGGGGGAGCTGTTTTTT; CDR3 protein: CASSLRRQITGELFF; J gene: TRBJ2-2; clone size: NA; V gene: TRBV11-1; D gene: NA
CDR3 DNA: TGTGCCGTCATGACTAATGAAAAACTGTTTTTT; CDR3 protein: CAVMTNEKLFF; J gene: TRBJ1-4; clone size: NA; V gene: TRBV11-3; D gene: NA
CDR3 DNA: TGCAGCGTTGAGGGGGCGACCTATGGCTACACCTTC; CDR3 protein: CSVEGATYGYTF; J gene: TRBJ1-2; clone size: NA; V gene: TRBV29-1; D gene: NA
CDR3 DNA: TGTGCCAGCAGAAGAAGCGGATACACAGATACGCAGTATTTT; CDR3 protein: CASRRSGYTDTQYF; J gene: TRBJ2-3; clone size: NA; V gene: TRBV28; D gene: NA
CDR3 DNA: TGTGCCAGCAGTTTTTTGCCAGATCAGCCCCAGCATTTT; CDR3 protein: CASSFLPDQPQHF; J gene: TRBJ1-5; clone size: NA; V gene: TRBV28; D gene: NA
CDR3 DNA: TGTGCCACCAGCAGAGGACTAGTAAGTGAGCAGTTCTTC; CDR3 protein: CATSRGLVSEQFF; J gene: TRBJ2-1; clone size: NA; V gene: TRBV15; D gene: NA
CDR3 DNA: TGTGCCAGCAGTTACAATACTGCCTACGAGCAGTACTTC; CDR3 protein: CASSYNTAYEQYF; J gene: TRBJ2-7; clone size: NA; V gene: TRBV6-6; D gene: NA
CDR3 DNA: TGTGCCAGCAGCCCCACTCACAGGAATGAGCAGTTCTTC; CDR3 protein: CASSPTHRNEQFF; J gene: TRBJ2-1; clone size: NA; V gene: TRBV27; D gene: NA
CDR3 DNA: TGTGCCACCAGTGACCCATCTACCGGGACACGGGGCTACGAGCAGTACTTC; CDR3 protein: CATSDPSTGTRGYEQYF; J gene: TRBJ2-7; clone size: NA; V gene: TRBV24-1; D gene: NA
CDR3 DNA: TGTGCCAGCAGCTCTTTCTTACTAGCGGGAGGGTACAATGAGCAGTTCTTC; CDR3 protein: CASSSFLLAGGYNEQFF; J gene: TRBJ2-1; clone size: NA; V gene: TRBV7-8; D gene: TRBD2
CDR3 DNA: TGTGCCAGCAGCCATACTAGCGGGAGAGCAAGTGAGCAGTTCTTC; CDR3 protein: CASSHTSGRASEQFF; J gene: TRBJ2-1; clone size: NA; V gene: TRBV6-5; D gene: TRBD2
CDR3 DNA: TGTGCCAGCAGTGTACGCAGGAACTACGAGCAGTACTTC; CDR3 protein: CASSVRRNYEQYF; J gene: TRBJ2-7; clone size: NA; V gene: TRBV2; D gene: NA
CDR3 DNA: TGTGCCAGTAGTGCCGGACAGGGGGCGCGGCAGCCCCAGCATTTT; CDR3 protein: CASSAGQGARQPQHF; J gene: TRBJ1-5; clone size: NA; V gene: TRBV19; D gene: TRBD1
CDR3 DNA: TGTGCCAGCAGCTCCCCGGGGGGCGGCTCCTACAATGAGCAGTTCTTC; CDR3 protein: CASSSPGGGSYNEQFF; J gene: TRBJ2-1; clone size: once; V gene: TRBV7-4; D gene: NA
CDR3 DNA: TGTGCAGCCGCTGGGGGCGGCCATTCACCCCTCCACTTT; CDR3 protein: CAAAGGGHSPLHF; J gene: TRBJ1-6; clone size: NA; V gene: TRBV19; D gene: NA
CDR3 DNA: TGCGCCAGCAGCCAAGATATGGGGGACACTGGAAACACCATATATTTT; CDR3 protein: CASSQDMGDTGNTIYF; J gene: TRBJ1-3; clone size: NA; V gene: TRBV4-3; D gene: NA
CDR3 DNA: TGCAGCGTTGAAAAATCGGGGGGCGCGTCTGGGGCCAACGTCCTGACTTTC; CDR3 protein: CSVEKSGGASGANVLTF; J gene: TRBJ2-6; clone size: few; V gene: TRBV29-1; D gene: NA
CDR3 DNA: TGTGCCAGCAGCTTAAGGGGGACAGGGGAATCACCCCTCCACTTT; CDR3 protein: CASSLRGTGESPLHF; J gene: TRBJ1-6; clone size: NA; V gene: TRBV11-2; D gene: TRBD1
CDR3 DNA: TGTGCCAGCAGCCCTCCGCCAATAGCGGACTACGAGCAGTACTTC; CDR3 protein: CASSPPPIADYEQYF; J gene: TRBJ2-7; clone size: NA; V gene: TRBV7-9; D gene: NA
CDR3 DNA: TGTGCCAGTAGTATAGGGCAAACTGGGCCGCATTTT; CDR3 protein: CASSIGQTGPHF; J gene: TRBJ1-5; clone size: NA; V gene: TRBV19; D gene: NA
CDR3 DNA: TGTGCCAGCAGCCCCGGACTTCGAAGCACAGATACGCAGTATTTT; CDR3 protein: CASSPGLRSTDTQYF; J gene: TRBJ2-3; clone size: NA; V gene: TRBV6-2/TRBV6-3; D gene: NA
CDR3 DNA: TGCAGCGTTGAGACGGGACTAGCGGGACGTGGGACCCAGTACTTC; CDR3 protein: CSVETGLAGRGTQYF; J gene: TRBJ2-5; clone size: NA; V gene: TRBV29-1; D gene: TRBD2
CDR3 DNA: TGTGCCAGTCTCCAATGGACAAGGGTGGGTGGCTACACCTTC; CDR3 protein: CASLQWTRVGGYTF; J gene: TRBJ1-2; clone size: NA; V gene: TRBV19; D gene: NA
CDR3 DNA: TGTGCCAGCAGAGCCTCCTTAGCGGGATCCTACGAGCAGTACTTC; CDR3 protein: CASRASLAGSYEQYF; J gene: TRBJ2-7; clone size: NA; V gene: TRBV28; D gene: TRBD2
CDR3 DNA: TGTGCCAGCGGGTGGAGGGCCGGCACAGATACGCAGTATTTT; CDR3 protein: CASGWRAGTDTQYF; J gene: TRBJ2-3; clone size: NA; V gene: TRBV27; D gene: NA
CDR3 DNA: TGTGCCACCAGTGATTTGGGCAGCTCCTACAATGAGCAGTTCTTC; CDR3 protein: CATSDLGSSYNEQFF; J gene: TRBJ2-1; clone size: NA; V gene: TRBV24-1; D gene: NA
CDR3 DNA: TGTGCCAGCAGAGGACAGGGTACGGGCTCCTACGAGCAGTACTTC; CDR3 protein: CASRGQGTGSYEQYF; J gene: TRBJ2-7; clone size: NA; V gene: TRBV28; D gene: TRBD1
CDR3 DNA: TGTGCCAGCAGCAGCGGCGGCAGTTGGAACACTGAAGCTTTCTTT; CDR3 protein: CASSSGGSWNTEAFF; J gene: TRBJ1-1; clone size: NA; V gene: TRBV7-9; D gene: NA
CDR3 DNA: TGTGCCAGCACCCCCGGGGAGACCTACGAGCAGTACTTC; CDR3 protein: CASTPGETYEQYF; J gene: TRBJ2-7; clone size: once; V gene: TRBV6-5; D gene: NA
CDR3 DNA: TGTGCCAGCAGTCCTAGGATTAGGCGGGAGTGGAGTAAGTTCTTC; CDR3 protein: CASSPRIRREWSKFF; J gene: TRBJ2-1; clone size: NA; V gene: TRBV5-8; D gene: TRBD2
CDR3 DNA: TGTGCCTGGAGTGCCCTAATTGGACACCCGTTATTACAGTACTTC; CDR3 protein: CAWSALIGHPLLQYF; J gene: TRBJ2-7; clone size: NA; V gene: TRBV30; D gene: NA
CDR3 DNA: TGCGCCAGCAGCCCGGGACAAGGGGCCAATCAGCCCCAGCATTTT; CDR3 protein: CASSPGQGANQPQHF; J gene: TRBJ1-5; clone size: NA; V gene: TRBV5-1; D gene: NA